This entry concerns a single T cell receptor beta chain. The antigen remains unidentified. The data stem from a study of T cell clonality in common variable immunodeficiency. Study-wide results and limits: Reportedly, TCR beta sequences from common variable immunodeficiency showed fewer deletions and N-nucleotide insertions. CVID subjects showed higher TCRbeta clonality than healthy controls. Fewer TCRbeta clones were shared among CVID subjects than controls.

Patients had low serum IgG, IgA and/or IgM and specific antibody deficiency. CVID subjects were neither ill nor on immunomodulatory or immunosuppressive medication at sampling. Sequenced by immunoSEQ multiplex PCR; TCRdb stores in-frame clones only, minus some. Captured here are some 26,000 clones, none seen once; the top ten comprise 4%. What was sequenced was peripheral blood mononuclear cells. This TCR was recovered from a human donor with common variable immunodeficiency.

The sequenced CDR3 bases are TGTGCCTGGAGTTTGTTACGGGGGGCTAGTGAGACC. Translated: CAWSLLRGASET. The entire CDR3 protein reads CAWSLLRGASETQYF. The rearrangement uses TRBV30 and TRBJ2-5; TRBD2 is a possible D gene (7 bases). The read comes to an end 3 residues before the CDR3 does, leaving the germline J gene to fill in the end. The CDR3 consists of 15 residues. V lost 2 bases to trimming and J lost 5 bases, with 18 bases between them. Germline lookup yields CDR1 GTSNPN and CDR2 SVGIG (reference sequence).